This T cell receptor beta chain is from a study of blood T cell repertoires in COVID-19. Study in general: COVID-19 samples collected from the United States, Italy and Spain covered acute and convalescent phases. PBMCs, B-cell-depleted T cells, or T cells were the source of the cDNA or gDNA that made up the material.

Study processing details: Estimated nucleated cell counts came from reference gene primer amplification. The table came from immunoSEQ multiplex PCR; TCRdb's copy has only in-frame clones and leaves some out. V, J and clone size derive from that table, while D and trimming were established from the DNA sequence. Of 30,000 to 40,000 clones listed, 91% are singletons. The source is a woman between 25 and 40 years old in a cohort sampled during active COVID-19. The sequenced material came from peripheral blood.

DNA of the CDR3: TGTGCCAGCAGACTAGCGGGAGACACCGGGGAGCTGTTTTTT. It specifies CASRLAGDTGELFF. The genes are TRBV9 and TRBJ2-2; TRBD2 matches 11 bases. Germline assignment: CDR1 SGDLS and CDR2 YYNGEE. J was trimmed by 3 bases and V by 5 bases; bases with no gene match: 0. The CDR3 extends over 14 amino acids. Full variable domain (remainder filled in from reference TRBV9 and TRBJ2-2): DSGVTQTPKHLITATGQRVTLRCSPRSGDLSVYWYQQSLDQGLQFLIQYYNGEERAKGNILERFSAQQFPDLHSELNLSSLELGDSALYFCASRLAGDTGELFFGEGSRLTVL.